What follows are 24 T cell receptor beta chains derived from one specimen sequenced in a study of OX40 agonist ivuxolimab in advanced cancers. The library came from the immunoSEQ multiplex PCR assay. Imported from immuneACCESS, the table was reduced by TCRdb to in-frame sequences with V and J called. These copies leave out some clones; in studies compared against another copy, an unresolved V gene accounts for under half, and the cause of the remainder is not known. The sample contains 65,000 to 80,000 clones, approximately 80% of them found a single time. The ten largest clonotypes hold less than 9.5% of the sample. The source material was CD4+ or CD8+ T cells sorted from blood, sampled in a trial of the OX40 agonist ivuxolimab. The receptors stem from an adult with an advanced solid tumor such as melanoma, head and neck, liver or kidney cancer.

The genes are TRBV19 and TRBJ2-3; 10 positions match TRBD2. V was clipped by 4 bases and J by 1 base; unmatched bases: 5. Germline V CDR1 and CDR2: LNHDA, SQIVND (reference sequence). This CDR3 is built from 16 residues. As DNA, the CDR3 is TGTGCCAGTAGTACACCTAGCGGGGGACGCACAGATACGCAGTATTTT. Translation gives CASSTPSGGRTDTQYF.

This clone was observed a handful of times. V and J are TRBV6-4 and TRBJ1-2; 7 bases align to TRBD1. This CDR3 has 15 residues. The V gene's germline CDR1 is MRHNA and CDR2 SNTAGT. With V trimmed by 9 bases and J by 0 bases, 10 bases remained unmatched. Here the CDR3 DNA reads TGTGCCAGTGCACCCGGACAGGACCCTAACTATGGCTACACCTTC. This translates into CASAPGQDPNYGYTF.

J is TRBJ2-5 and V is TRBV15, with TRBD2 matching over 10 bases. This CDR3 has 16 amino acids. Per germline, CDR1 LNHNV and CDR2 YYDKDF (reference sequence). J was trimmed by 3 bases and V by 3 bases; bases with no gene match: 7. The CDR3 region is CATSRSLGTSEETQYF. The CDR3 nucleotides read TGTGCCACCAGCAGGTCGTTAGGGACTAGCGAAGAGACCCAGTACTTC.

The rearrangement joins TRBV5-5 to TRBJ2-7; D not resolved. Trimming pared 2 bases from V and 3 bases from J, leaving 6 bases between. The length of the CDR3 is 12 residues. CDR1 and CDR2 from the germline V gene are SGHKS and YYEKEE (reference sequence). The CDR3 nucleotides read TGTGCCAGCAGCTTTAGTCTCTACGAGCAGTACTTC. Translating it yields CASSFSLYEQYF.

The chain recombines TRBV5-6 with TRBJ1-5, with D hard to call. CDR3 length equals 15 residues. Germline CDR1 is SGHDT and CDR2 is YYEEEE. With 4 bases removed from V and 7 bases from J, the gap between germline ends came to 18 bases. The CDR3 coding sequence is TGTGCCAGCAGCCCCCCGTATGGGCCTAGGCAGCCCCAGCATTTT. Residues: CASSPPYGPRQPQHF.

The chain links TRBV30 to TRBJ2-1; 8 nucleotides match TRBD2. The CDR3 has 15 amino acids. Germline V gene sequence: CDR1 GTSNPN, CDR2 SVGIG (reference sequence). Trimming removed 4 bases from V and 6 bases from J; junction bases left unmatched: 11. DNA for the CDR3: TGTGCCTGGAATTTCGGGGGGGGAGGACCCAATGAGCAGTTCTTC. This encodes CAWNFGGGGPNEQFF.

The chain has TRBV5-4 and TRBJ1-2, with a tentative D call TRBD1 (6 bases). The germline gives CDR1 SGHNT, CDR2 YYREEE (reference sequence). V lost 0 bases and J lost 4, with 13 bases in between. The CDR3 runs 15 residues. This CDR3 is CASSLEGGSTYGYTF. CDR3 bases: TGTGCCAGCAGCTTGGAGGGGGGGTCTACCTATGGCTACACCTTC.

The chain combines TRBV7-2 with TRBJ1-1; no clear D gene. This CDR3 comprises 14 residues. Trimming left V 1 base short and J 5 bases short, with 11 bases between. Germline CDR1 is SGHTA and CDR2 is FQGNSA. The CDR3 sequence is CASSLDVRWTEAFF. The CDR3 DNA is TGTGCCAGCAGCTTAGATGTCAGATGGACTGAAGCTTTCTTT.

CDR3 bases: TGTGCCAGCAGAATCGACAGCTCTGGAAACACCATATATTTT. Protein sequence: CASRIDSSGNTIYF. V gene TRBV2 combines with J gene TRBJ1-3, with D tentatively TRBD1 (5 bases). Trimming took off 6 bases at V and 0 bases at J, with 9 bases between the two ends. The CDR3 has 14 amino acids. In germline, CDR1 is SNHLY, CDR2 FYNNEI.

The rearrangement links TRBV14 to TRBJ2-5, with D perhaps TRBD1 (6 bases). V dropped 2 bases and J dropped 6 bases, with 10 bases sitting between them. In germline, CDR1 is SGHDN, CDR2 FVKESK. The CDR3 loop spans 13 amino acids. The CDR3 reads CASSQQGPKTQYF. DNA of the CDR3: TGTGCCAGCAGCCAACAGGGGCCCAAGACCCAGTACTTC. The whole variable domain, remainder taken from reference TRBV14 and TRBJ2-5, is EAGVTQFPSHSVIEKGQTVTLRCDPISGHDNLYWYRRVMGKEIKFLLHFVKESKQDESGMPNNRFLAERTGGTYSTLKVQPAELEDSGVYFCASSQQGPKTQYFGPGTRLLVL.

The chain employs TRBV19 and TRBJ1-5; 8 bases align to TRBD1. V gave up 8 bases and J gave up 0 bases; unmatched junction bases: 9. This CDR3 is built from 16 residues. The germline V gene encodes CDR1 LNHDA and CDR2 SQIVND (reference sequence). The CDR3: CASHRGALYSNQPQHF. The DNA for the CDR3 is TGTGCCAGTCACAGGGGGGCCCTCTATAGCAATCAGCCCCAGCATTTT.

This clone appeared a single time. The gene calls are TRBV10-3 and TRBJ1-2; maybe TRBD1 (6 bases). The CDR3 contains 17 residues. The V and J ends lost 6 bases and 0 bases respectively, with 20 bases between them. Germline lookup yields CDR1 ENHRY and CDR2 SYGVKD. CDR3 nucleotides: TGTGCCATCAGCGGACCTAACAGGGCGGGAGCTAACTATGGCTACACCTTC. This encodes CAISGPNRAGANYGYTF.

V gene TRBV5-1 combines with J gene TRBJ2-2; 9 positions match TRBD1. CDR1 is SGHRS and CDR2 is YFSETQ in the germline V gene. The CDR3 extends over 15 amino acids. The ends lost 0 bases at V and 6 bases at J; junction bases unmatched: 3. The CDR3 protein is CASSLGGQGPGELFF. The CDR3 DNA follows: TGCGCCAGCAGCTTGGGGGGACAGGGTCCCGGGGAGCTGTTTTTT. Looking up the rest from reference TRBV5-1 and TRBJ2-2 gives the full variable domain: KAGVTQTPRYLIKTRGQQVTLSCSPISGHRSVSWYQQTPGQGLQFLFEYFSETQRNKGNFPGRFSGRQFSNSRSEMNVSTLELGDSALYLCASSLGGQGPGELFFGEGSRLTVL.

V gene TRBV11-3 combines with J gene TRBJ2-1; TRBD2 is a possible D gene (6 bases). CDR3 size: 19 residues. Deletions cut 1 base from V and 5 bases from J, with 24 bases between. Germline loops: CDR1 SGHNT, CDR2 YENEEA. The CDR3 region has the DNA TGTGCCAGCAGCTTAGGGGTCCCGTGGGGAGGTGTAGGGAACAATGAGCAGTTCTTC. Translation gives CASSLGVPWGGVGNNEQFF.

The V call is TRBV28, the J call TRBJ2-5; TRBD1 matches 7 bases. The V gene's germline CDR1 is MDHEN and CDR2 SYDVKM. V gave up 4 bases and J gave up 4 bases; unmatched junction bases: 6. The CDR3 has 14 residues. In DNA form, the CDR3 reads TGTGCCAGCAGTTCTTGGACAGGCGTAGAGACCCAGTACTTC. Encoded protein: CASSSWTGVETQYF.

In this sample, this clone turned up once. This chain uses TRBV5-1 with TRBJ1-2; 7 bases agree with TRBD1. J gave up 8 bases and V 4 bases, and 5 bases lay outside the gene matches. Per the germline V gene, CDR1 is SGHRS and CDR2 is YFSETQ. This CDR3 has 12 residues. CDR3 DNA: TGCGCCAGCAGCCAACAGGGGAAAGGCTACACCTTC. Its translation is CASSQQGKGYTF.

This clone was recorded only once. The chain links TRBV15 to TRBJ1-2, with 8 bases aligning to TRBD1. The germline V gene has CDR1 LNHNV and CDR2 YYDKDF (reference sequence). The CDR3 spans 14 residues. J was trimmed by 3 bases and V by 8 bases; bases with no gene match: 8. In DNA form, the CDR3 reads TGTGCCACCCGCCTGGGACAGGAGTACTATGGCTACACCTTC. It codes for CATRLGQEYYGYTF.

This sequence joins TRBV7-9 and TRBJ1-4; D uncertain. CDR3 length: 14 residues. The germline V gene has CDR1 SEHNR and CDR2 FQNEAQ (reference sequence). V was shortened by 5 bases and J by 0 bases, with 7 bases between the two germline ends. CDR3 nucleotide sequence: TGTGCCAGCAGCGTCAGATCAACTAATGAAAAACTGTTTTTT. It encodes CASSVRSTNEKLFF.

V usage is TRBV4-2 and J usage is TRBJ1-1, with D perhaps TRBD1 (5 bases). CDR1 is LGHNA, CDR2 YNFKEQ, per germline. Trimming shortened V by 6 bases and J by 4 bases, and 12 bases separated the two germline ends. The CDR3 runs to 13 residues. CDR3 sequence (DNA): TGTGCCAGCAGGTCCCTAGGGGCCACTGAAGCTTTCTTT. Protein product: CASRSLGATEAFF.

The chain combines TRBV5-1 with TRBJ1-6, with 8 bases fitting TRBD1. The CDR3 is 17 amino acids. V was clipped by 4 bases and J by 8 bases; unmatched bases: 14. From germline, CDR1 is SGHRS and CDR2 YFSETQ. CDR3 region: CASSRSYQGAPDSPLHF. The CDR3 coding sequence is TGCGCCAGCAGCAGATCCTACCAGGGGGCGCCTGATTCACCCCTCCACTTT.

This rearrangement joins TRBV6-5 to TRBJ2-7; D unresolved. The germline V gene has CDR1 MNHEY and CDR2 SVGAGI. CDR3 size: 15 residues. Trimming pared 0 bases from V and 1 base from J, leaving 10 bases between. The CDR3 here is CASSYSSRASYEQYF. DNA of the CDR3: TGTGCCAGCAGTTACTCGAGCCGGGCTTCCTACGAGCAGTACTTC.

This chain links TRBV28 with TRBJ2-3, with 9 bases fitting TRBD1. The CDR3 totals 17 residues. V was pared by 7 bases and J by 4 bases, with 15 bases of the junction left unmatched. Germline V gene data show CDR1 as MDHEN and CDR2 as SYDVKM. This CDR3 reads CASTLRMGQGGPDTQYF. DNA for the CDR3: TGTGCCAGCACCCTCCGTATGGGACAGGGAGGCCCAGATACGCAGTATTTT.

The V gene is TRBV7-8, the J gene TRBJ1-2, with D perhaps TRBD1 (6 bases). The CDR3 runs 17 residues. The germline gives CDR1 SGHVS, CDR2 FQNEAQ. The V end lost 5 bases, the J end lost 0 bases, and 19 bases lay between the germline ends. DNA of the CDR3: TGTGCCAGCAGCCCGAGGCGGGGGACACAAGCTAACTATGGCTACACCTTC. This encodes CASSPRRGTQANYGYTF.

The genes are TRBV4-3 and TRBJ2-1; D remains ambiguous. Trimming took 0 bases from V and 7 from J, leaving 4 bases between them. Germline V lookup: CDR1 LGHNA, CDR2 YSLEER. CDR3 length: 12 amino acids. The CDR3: CASSQDWNEQFF. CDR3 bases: TGCGCCAGCAGCCAAGATTGGAATGAGCAGTTCTTC.